Included here is one T cell receptor beta chain sequence, with context. Its specificity is unknown. Roughly 33,000 T cell genomes, or roughly 200 ng DNA, went into the sorted-subset replicate PCRs. Repertoires were generated with immunoSEQ multiplex PCR, while TCRdb's copy carries only in-frame clones and drops some. The table lists over 800,000 clones, 80% to 95% of them singletons. This sample was taken from a study of shared clonotypes between healthy human individuals. Points from the study as a whole: It was only blood that was sampled, and tissue repertoires likely differ.

Naive CD8 populations comprised CD45RO-negative cells positively selected for CCR7, excluding terminally differentiated effector memory CD45RA+ cells. The germline gives CDR1 SGHVS, CDR2 FQNEAQ. Trimming took off 5 bases at V and 6 bases at J, with 14 bases between the two ends. The length of the CDR3 is 13 residues. The specimen sequenced was naive CD8+ T cells sorted from blood. The clonotype comes from a man younger than 40 in good health. The chain recombines TRBV7-8 with TRBJ2-7; D remains ambiguous. CDR3 coding DNA: TGTGCCAGCAGCCCATCCGGTTGGTTCGAGCAGTACTTC. Residues: CASSPSGWFEQYF.